The clone carrying this T cell receptor (beta chain) was observed at least ten times. What it binds is unknown. TCRdb fed the 5' RACE reads into MiXCR, producing one record per CDR3 protein. The sample shows approximately 52,000 distinct CDR3 sequences, approximately 5% of them seen only once. This record belongs to a study of spatial heterogeneity in lung cancer. As for the study in general: The average appearance count of each unique TCR and UMI combination in raw reads was more than ten. General study results and limits: Detection of ubiquitous tumor TCRs in blood was higher at resection than follow-up.

V was pared by 5 bases and J by 5 bases, with 3 bases of the junction left unmatched. Germline V lookup: CDR1 SEHNR, CDR2 FQNEAQ (reference sequence). This CDR3 has 12 residues. Indicated time point: sample taken at primary tumor resection. Whole RNA was taken from tumor, nontumor lung or frozen PBMC; it was then sequenced unsorted. The receptor was derived from a male donor with early-stage non-small cell lung cancer. The chain uses TRBV7-9 and TRBJ2-7; 7 positions match TRBD1. The specimen was PBMCs, collected at surgery. CDR3 coding DNA: TGTGCCAGCAGCCGACAGGGCGACGAGCAGTACTTC. The encoded protein is CASSRQGDEQYF. Full variable domain (remainder filled in from reference TRBV7-9 and TRBJ2-7): DTGVSQNPRHKITKRGQNVTFRCDPISEHNRLYWYRQTLGQGPEFLTYFQNEAQLEKSRLLSDRFSAERPKGSFSTLEIQRTEQGDSAMYLCASSRQGDEQYFGPGTRLTVT.